The 16 T cell receptor beta chains below were found in one sample sequenced in a study of Graves' ophthalmopathy and Graves' hyperthyroidism. Beta-chain TCR CDR3 regions were amplified from RNA transcripts. The authors performed first-round RT-PCR with HTBI primers and then a second-round multiplex PCR. One entry per CDR3 protein results from TCRdb running MiXCR on the multiplex PCR reads. The data show more than 550,000 distinct CDR3 sequences, about two fifths seen once. Sequenced material: peripheral blood. The receptor source for this set is an adult man with Graves' ophthalmopathy.

This clonotype was observed many times. The chain recombines TRBV2 with TRBJ1-2; 7 bases fit TRBD1. V lost 5 bases and J lost 3; bases outside the gene matches: 6. This CDR3 spans 14 amino acids. CDR1 is SNHLY and CDR2 is FYNNEI in the germline V gene. The chain's CDR3 is CASSQGGPDYGYTF. For the CDR3, the DNA is TGTGCCAGCAGTCAAGGGGGCCCCGACTATGGCTACACCTTC.

This clonotype was recorded a few times. The chain uses TRBV4-2 and TRBJ1-6; TRBD1 matches 7 bases. J was trimmed by 9 bases and V by 3 bases; bases with no gene match: 11. The CDR3 is 16 amino acids. CDR1 is LGHNA and CDR2 is YNFKEQ in the germline V gene. The CDR3 bases are TGTGCCAGCAGCCATCTCGACAGGGATGGAGCTTCACCCCTCCACTTT. It yields the protein CASSHLDRDGASPLHF.

Details on this clonotype: A read error is likely, as this CDR3 ends without the conserved phenylalanine or tryptophan. It is unclear where the CDR3 begins or ends on the DNA, so no DNA is shown, and the CDR3 is as TCRdb lists it. The chain is built from TRBV5-5 and TRBJ1-4. Including both end residues, the CDR3 is 9 amino acids long. Germline V lookup: CDR1 SGHKS, CDR2 YYEKEE (reference sequence). This chain's CDR3 is CASTSGSGG.

This clonotype was counted ten times or more. The V call is TRBV7-9, the J call TRBJ1-2, with 7 bases that match TRBD1. The germline V gene encodes CDR1 SEHNR and CDR2 FQNEAQ (reference sequence). V was clipped by 5 bases and J by 7 bases; unmatched bases: 7. CDR3 length: 13 amino acids. In DNA form, the CDR3 reads TGTGCCAGCAGCGAGACAGGGTTCAGTGGCTACACCTTC. Protein: CASSETGFSGYTF.

The chain joins TRBV5-1 to TRBJ1-2, with 7 bases aligning to TRBD1. Trimming took 7 bases from V and 6 from J; bases not matched to a gene: 9. There are 13 residues in the CDR3. Germline CDR1 SGHRS, CDR2 YFSETQ. The CDR3 nucleotides read TGCGCCAGCGGAGGGGGCTTGAGAAATGGCTACACCTTC. This encodes CASGGGLRNGYTF.

A word on this clonotype: Given a much more abundant clone one base away, this may be a read error. The J gene is TRBJ1-1, the V gene TRBV7-9; unclear D gene. CDR3 size: 15 residues. Trimming shortened V by 5 bases and J by 1 base, and 14 bases separated the two germline ends. Germline CDR1 SEHNR, CDR2 FQNEAQ (reference sequence). The CDR3, as DNA: TGTGCCAGCAGCCCGATGGCGGGAAAGAACACTGAAGCTTTCTTT. Its translation is CASSPMAGKNTEAFF.

The chain links TRBV10-3 to TRBJ2-2; 7 bases align to TRBD1. Germline V lookup: CDR1 ENHRY, CDR2 SYGVKD. The CDR3 has 15 amino acids. The CDR3 nucleotides read TGTGCTAGAGACCCGACAGGGACGTCCACCGGGGAGCTGTTTTTT. Translation gives CARDPTGTSTGELFF.

This chain links TRBV7-2 with TRBJ2-1; TRBD2 aligns across 7 bases. Germline values: CDR1 SGHTA, CDR2 FQGNSA. The CDR3 covers 15 residues. After removal of 5 bases from V and 1 base from J, the junction contained 5 bases not matched to a gene. The CDR3, as DNA: TGTGCCAGCAGCAGCGGGGCAGGGTCCTACAATGAGCAGTTCTTC. Protein product: CASSSGAGSYNEQFF.

V is TRBV29-1 and J is TRBJ2-7, with 8 bases aligning to TRBD2. From germline, CDR1 is SQVTM and CDR2 ANQGSEA. The V gene end was trimmed by 3 bases and the J gene end by 0 bases; junction bases not matched to a gene: 7. CDR3 length equals 15 residues. This CDR3 is CSVEISGTVSYEQYF. The CDR3 DNA reads as TGCAGCGTTGAGATTAGCGGGACGGTCTCCTACGAGCAGTACTTC.

This clonotype was observed a single time. This rearrangement joins TRBV2 to TRBJ2-7, with 8 bases identical to TRBD1. CDR1 and CDR2 from the germline V gene are SNHLY and FYNNEI. The trim removed 9 bases at V and 6 bases at J, leaving 10 bases unmatched. This CDR3 is built from 13 residues. The DNA of the CDR3 is TGTGCCAGTTGGGGGACAGGTGCTTCCGAGCAGTACTTC. Protein sequence: CASWGTGASEQYF. Full variable domain (rest looked up from reference TRBV2 and TRBJ2-7): EPEVTQTPSHQVTQMGQEVILRCVPISNHLYFYWYRQILGQKVEFLVSFYNNEISEKSEIFDDQFSVERPDGSNFTLKIRSTKLEDSAMYFCASWGTGASEQYFGPGTRLTVT.

As regards this clonotype: Relative to the germline gene, one junction end is altered; a read error may explain this. CDR3: CASSRPGQPYGYTF. The CDR3 DNA is TGTGCCAGCAGTCGTCCGGGACAGCCCTATGGCTACACCTTC. V is TRBV10-3 and J is TRBJ1-2; 7 bases are shared with TRBD1. The germline V gene has CDR1 ENHRY and CDR2 SYGVKD. The CDR3 sequence is 14 residues long.

The gene calls are TRBV25-1 and TRBJ2-7; D perhaps matches TRBD2 (6 bases). This CDR3 contains 15 residues. CDR1 MGHDK and CDR2 SYGVNS come from the germline V gene. Trimming removed 8 bases at V and 5 bases at J, with 22 bases between. CDR3 sequence: CASSPTTAGGDEQYF. In DNA, the CDR3 is TGTGCCAGCTCACCAACGACAGCCGGGGGAGACGAGCAGTACTTC.

The chain recombines TRBV15 with TRBJ2-5, with D possibly being TRBD1 (5 bases). This CDR3 has 16 residues. The germline CDR1 and CDR2 sequences are LNHNV and YYDKDF (reference sequence). V lost 3 bases, J lost 0 bases, and 14 bases lay in between. CDR3 amino acids: CATSSVGVAYQETQYF. CDR3 nucleotides: TGTGCCACCAGCAGTGTAGGGGTTGCGTACCAAGAGACCCAGTACTTC.

The table lists this clonotype with many counts. The chain couples TRBV10-3 to TRBJ2-3, with D possibly being TRBD2 (5 bases). Trimming shortened V by 4 bases and J by 0 bases, and 11 bases separated the two germline ends. The CDR3 sequence is 15 residues long. Looked up from germline, CDR1 is ENHRY and CDR2 is SYGVKD. The CDR3 loop is CAISGGSLSTDTQYF. As DNA, the CDR3 is TGTGCCATCAGTGGTGGGAGCTTGAGCACAGATACGCAGTATTTT.

With regard to this clonotype: A single base separates this from a much larger clone, so it may be a read error. This chain connects TRBV7-2 to TRBJ2-7, with 9 nucleotides matching TRBD2. CDR1 is SGHTA, CDR2 FQGNSA, per germline. The length of the CDR3 is 15 residues. The CDR3 nucleotides read TGTGTCAGCAGCTTTAGCGGGAGTAAGCCCTACGAGCAGTACTTC. This translates into CVSSFSGSKPYEQYF.

This rearrangement joins TRBV10-3 to TRBJ1-6; 9 positions match TRBD1. Germline-derived CDR1 and CDR2 are ENHRY and SYGVKD. The CDR3 covers 16 residues. After removal of 3 bases from V and 10 bases from J, the junction contained 10 bases not matched to a gene. DNA for the CDR3: TGTGCCATCAGTGACTCGGGACAGGGCGCTGCCTCACCCCTCCACTTT. Translation: CAISDSGQGAASPLHF.